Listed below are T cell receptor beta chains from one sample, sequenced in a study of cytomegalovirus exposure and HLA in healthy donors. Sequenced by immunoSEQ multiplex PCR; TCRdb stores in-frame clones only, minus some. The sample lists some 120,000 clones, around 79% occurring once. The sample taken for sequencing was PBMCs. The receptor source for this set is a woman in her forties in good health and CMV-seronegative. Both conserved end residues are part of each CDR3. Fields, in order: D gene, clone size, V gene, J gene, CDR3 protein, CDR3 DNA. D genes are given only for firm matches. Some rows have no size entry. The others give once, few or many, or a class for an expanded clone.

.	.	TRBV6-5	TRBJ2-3	CASSWSGQGTDTQYF	TGTGCCAGCAGTTGGTCGGGACAAGGCACAGATACGCAGTATTTT
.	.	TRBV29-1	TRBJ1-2	CSAGAGEGYTF	TGCAGCGCGGGGGCGGGGGAAGGCTACACCTTC
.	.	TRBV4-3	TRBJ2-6	CASSKEAGSGANVLTF	TGCGCCAGCAGCAAAGAGGCAGGCTCTGGGGCCAACGTCCTGACTTTC
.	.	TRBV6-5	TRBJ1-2	CASRNRINYGYTF	TGTGCCAGCAGAAACAGGATTAACTATGGCTACACCTTC
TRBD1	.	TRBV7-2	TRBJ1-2	CASSRGTGDGYTF	TGTGCCAGCAGCCGTGGGACAGGGGATGGCTACACCTTC
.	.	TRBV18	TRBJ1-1	CASSPPNRVRTEAFF	TGTGCCAGCTCACCACCTAACAGGGTACGGACTGAAGCTTTCTTT
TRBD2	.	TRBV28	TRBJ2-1	CASSSLGTSSYNEQFF	TGTGCCAGCAGTTCCCTAGGGACTAGCTCCTACAATGAGCAGTTCTTC
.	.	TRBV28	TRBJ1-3	CASSLNSRNTIYF	TGTGCCAGCAGTTTAAACAGCCGAAACACCATATATTTT
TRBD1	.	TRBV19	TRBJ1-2	CASTGRVNRGLKNYGYTF	TGTGCCAGTACCGGGCGGGTGAACAGGGGGCTTAAGAACTATGGCTACACCTTC
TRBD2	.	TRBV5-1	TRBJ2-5	CASSLQRGKNQETQYF	TGCGCCAGCAGCTTACAGCGGGGAAAAAACCAAGAGACCCAGTACTTC
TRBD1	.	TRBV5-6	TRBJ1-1	CASSSPTRDRAESTEAFF	TGTGCCAGCAGCTCCCCTACCCGCGACAGGGCAGAAAGCACTGAAGCTTTCTTT
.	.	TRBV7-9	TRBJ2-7	CASTSSSYEQYF	TGTGCCAGCACCTCATCCAGCTACGAGCAGTACTTC
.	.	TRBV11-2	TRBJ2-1	CASSSRDGGNEQFF	TGTGCCAGCAGCTCCAGGGATGGAGGGAATGAGCAGTTCTTC
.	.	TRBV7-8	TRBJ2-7	CASSLGSVRVFSEQYF	TGTGCCAGCAGCTTAGGGTCGGTCAGGGTCTTCTCCGAGCAGTACTTC
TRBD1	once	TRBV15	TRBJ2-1	CATSRGQGANEQFF	TGTGCCACCAGCAGAGGGCAGGGGGCAAATGAGCAGTTCTTC
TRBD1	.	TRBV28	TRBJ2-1	CASRILRAGGNSYNEQFF	TGTGCCAGCAGAATATTGCGAGCAGGGGGAAACTCCTACAATGAGCAGTTCTTC
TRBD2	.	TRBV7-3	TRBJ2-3	CASSLMGRGSTDTQYF	TGTGCCAGCAGCTTAATGGGGCGGGGGAGCACAGATACGCAGTATTTT
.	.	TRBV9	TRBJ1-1	CASSTGGLGTEAFF	TGTGCCAGCAGCACCGGGGGGTTGGGCACTGAAGCTTTCTTT
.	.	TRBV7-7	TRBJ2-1	CASSFQGGGYNEQFF	TGTGCCAGCAGCTTCCAGGGAGGAGGGTACAATGAGCAGTTCTTC
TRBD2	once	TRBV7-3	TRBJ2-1	CASSPGLAGPIEQFF	TGTGCCAGCAGCCCGGGACTAGCGGGGCCCATTGAGCAGTTCTTC
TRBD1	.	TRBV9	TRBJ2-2	CASSVEYRGTGELFF	TGTGCCAGCAGCGTAGAGTACAGGGGGACCGGGGAGCTGTTTTTT
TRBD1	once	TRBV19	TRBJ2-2	CASSPGTVTGELFF	TGTGCCAGTAGTCCCGGGACAGTTACCGGGGAGCTGTTTTTT
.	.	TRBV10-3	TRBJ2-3	CAISESGSPRTDTQYF	TGTGCCATCAGTGAGTCCGGGTCCCCTCGCACAGATACGCAGTATTTT
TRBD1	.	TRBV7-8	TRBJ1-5	CASSLLQGGLGNQPQHF	TGTGCCAGCAGCCTACTACAGGGGGGTTTGGGCAATCAGCCCCAGCATTTT
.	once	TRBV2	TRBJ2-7	CASSGTNYEQYF	TGTGCCAGCAGTGGGACTAACTACGAGCAGTACTTC
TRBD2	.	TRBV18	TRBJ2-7	CASSPEVWAGLARYEQYF	TGTGCCAGCTCACCTGAGGTCTGGGCGGGACTAGCGAGGTACGAGCAGTACTTC
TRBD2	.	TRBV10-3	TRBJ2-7	CATLAGEDVHEQYF	TGTGCCACCCTAGCGGGAGAAGATGTCCACGAGCAGTACTTC
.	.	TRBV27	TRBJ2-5	CASRNMGGPRETQYF	TGTGCCAGCAGGAACATGGGGGGGCCGCGGGAGACCCAGTACTTC
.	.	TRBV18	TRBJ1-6	CASSPRGEGGSPLHF	TGTGCCAGCTCACCCCGCGGAGAGGGTGGTTCACCCCTCCACTTT
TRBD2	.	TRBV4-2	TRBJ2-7	CASSQTMLPASGEGEQYF	TGTGCCAGCAGCCAAACGATGCTCCCGGCTAGCGGGGAAGGCGAGCAGTACTTC